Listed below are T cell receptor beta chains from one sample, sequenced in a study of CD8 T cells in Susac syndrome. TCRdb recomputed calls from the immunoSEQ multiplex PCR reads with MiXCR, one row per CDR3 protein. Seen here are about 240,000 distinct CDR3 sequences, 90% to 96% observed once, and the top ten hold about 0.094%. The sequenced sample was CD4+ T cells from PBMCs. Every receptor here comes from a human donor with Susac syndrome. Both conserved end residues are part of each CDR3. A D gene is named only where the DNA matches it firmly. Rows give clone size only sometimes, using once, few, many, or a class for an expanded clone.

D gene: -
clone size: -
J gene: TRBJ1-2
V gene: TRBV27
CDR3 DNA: TGTGCCAGCAGTTTATCGGCTGGATTAGGGGGCTACACCTTC
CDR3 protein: CASSLSAGLGGYTF

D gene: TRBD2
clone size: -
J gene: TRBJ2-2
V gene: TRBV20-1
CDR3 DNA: TGCAGTGCTAGAGGGAGGACTAGTCGGAACACCGGGGAGCTGTTTTTT
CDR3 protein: CSARGRTSRNTGELFF

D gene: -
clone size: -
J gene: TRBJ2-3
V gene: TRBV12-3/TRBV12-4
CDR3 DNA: TGTGCCAGCAGTTTGTGGCAGGGTGGAGCAGATACGCAGTATTTT
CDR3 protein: CASSLWQGGADTQYF

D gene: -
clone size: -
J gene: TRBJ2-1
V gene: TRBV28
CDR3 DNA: TGTGCCAGCAGACGGGACTTCTACAATGAGCAGTTCTTC
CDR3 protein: CASRRDFYNEQFF

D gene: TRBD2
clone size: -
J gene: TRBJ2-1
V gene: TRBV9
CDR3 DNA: TGTGCCAGCAGCCCACAGGGACTAGCGGATGGTGAGCAGTTCTTC
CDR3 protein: CASSPQGLADGEQFF

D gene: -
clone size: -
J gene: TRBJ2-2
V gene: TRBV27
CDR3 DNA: TGTGCCAGCAGTTTAGAGGGCTCCTCTAACACCGGGGAGCTGTTTTTT
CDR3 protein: CASSLEGSSNTGELFF

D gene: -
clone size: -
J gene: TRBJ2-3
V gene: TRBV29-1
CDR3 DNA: TGCAGCGGAGGGCGAGGGTCGACCGCAGATACGCAGTATTTT
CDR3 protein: CSGGRGSTADTQYF

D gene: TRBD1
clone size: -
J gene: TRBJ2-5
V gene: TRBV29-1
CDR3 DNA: TGCAGCGCTGGACAGGGGCCGGTGGGGACCCAGTACTTC
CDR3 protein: CSAGQGPVGTQYF

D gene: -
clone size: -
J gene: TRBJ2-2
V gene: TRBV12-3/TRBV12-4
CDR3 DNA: TGTGCCAGCAGTCCCCGGTGGAACACCGGGGAGCTGTTTTTT
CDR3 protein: CASSPRWNTGELFF

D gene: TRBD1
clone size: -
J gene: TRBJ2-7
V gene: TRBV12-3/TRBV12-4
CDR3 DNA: TGTGCCAGCAGACAACGACAGGGGGGCGAGCAGTACTTC
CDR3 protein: CASRQRQGGEQYF

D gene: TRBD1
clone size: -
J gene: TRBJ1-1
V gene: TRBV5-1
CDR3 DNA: TGCGCCAGCAGCTCGTCCTTGGACAGGGACACTGAAGCTTTCTTT
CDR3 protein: CASSSSLDRDTEAFF

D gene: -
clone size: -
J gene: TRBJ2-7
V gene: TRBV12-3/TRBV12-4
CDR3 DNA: TGTGCCAGCAGTCCCGCGGGTCCCTACGAGCAGTACTTC
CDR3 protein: CASSPAGPYEQYF

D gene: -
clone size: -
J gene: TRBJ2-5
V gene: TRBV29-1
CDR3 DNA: TGCAGCGTTAGTGGGGGCCCAGAGACCCAGTACTTC
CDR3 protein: CSVSGGPETQYF

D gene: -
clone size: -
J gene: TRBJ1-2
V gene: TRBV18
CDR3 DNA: TGTGCCAGCTCACCTCTTGTGGTCGGTGATGGCTACACCTTC
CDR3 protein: CASSPLVVGDGYTF

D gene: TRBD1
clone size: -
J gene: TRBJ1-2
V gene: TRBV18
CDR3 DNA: TGTGCCAGCTCACCACCTAGGACAGGGCGACCCCGTAACTATGGCTACACCTTC
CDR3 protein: CASSPPRTGRPRNYGYTF

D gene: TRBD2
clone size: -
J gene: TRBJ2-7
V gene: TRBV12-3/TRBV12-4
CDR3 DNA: TGTGCCAGCAGTCCTACTAGCGGGGCCACCTACGAGCAGTACTTC
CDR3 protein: CASSPTSGATYEQYF

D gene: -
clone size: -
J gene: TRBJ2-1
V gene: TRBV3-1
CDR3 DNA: TGTGCCAGCAGCCTCATAGCCTACGGGAAGGCATGGCAGGGACCGTTACACTGTGAGCAGTTCTTC
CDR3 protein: CASSLIAYGKAWQGPLHCEQFF

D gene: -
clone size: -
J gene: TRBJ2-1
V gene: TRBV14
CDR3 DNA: TGTGCCAGCAGCCCCCTACTGGGGGGCAATGAGCAGTTCTTC
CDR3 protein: CASSPLLGGNEQFF

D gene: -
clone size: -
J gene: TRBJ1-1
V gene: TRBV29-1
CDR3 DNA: TGCAGCGTTGAACAAAATATGAACACTGAAGCTTTCTTT
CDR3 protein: CSVEQNMNTEAFF

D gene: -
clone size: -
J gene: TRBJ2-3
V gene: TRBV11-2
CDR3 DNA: TGTGCCGGCCTGAGGACAGATACGCAGTATTTT
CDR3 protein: CAGLRTDTQYF

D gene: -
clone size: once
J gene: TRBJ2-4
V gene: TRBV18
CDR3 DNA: TGTGCCAGCTCACCATTCGACCCGAAAGGGGGCATTCAGTACTTC
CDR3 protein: CASSPFDPKGGIQYF

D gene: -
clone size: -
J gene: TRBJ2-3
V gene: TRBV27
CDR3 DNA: TGTGCCAGCAGTCACCGATGGGATACGCAGTATTTT
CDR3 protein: CASSHRWDTQYF

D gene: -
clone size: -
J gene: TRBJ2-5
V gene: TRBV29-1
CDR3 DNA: TGCAGCGCACACTACCAAGAGACCCAGTACTTC
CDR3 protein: CSAHYQETQYF

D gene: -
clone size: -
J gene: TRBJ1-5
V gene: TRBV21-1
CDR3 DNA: TGTGCCACTCTCTCTAGCAATCAGCCCCAGCATTTT
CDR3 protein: CATLSSNQPQHF

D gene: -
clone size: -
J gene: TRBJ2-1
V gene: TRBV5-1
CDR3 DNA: TGCGCCAGCAGCTTGGCGGGACGCAGTGAGCAGTTCTTC
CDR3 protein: CASSLAGRSEQFF

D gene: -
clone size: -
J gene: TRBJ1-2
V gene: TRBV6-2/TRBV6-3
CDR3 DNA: TGTGCCAGCAGTGGGACGGATGGCTACACCTTC
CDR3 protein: CASSGTDGYTF

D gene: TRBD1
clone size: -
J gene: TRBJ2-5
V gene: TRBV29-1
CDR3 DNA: TGCAGCGTTGTTCAGTGGGACAGAGACCAAGAGACCCAGTACTTC
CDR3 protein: CSVVQWDRDQETQYF

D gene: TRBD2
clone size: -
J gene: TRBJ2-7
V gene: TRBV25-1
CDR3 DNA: TGTGCCAGCAGTGGTCCAGCGGGGGGCAGGTACGAGCAGTACTTC
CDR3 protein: CASSGPAGGRYEQYF

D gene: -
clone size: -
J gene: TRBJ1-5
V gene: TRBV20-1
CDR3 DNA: TGCAGTGCTTCCCGAGGGACCACGGCTCAGCCCCAGCATTTT
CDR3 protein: CSASRGTTAQPQHF

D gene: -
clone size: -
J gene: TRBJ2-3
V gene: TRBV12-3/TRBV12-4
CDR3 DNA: TGTGCCAGCACCCTGAACGAGGATACGCAGTATTTT
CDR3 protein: CASTLNEDTQYF

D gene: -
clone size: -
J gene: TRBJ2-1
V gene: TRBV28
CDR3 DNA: TGTGCCAGCAAAATCGGTCCTCTGTATGAGCAGTTCTTC
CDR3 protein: CASKIGPLYEQFF

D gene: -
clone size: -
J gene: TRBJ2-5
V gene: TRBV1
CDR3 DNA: TGCACCAGCAGCCAAGCAGTGGTGCTAGCGGGAACCCAAGAGACCCAGTACTTC
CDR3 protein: CTSSQAVVLAGTQETQYF

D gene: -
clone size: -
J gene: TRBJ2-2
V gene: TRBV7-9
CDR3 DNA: TGTGCCAGCAGCTTAGACAGACACCTCACCGGGGAGCTGTTTTTT
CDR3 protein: CASSLDRHLTGELFF

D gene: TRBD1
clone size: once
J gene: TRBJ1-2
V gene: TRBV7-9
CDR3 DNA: TGTGCCAGCAGCCCCACAGGGGATGGGGGCTACACCTTC
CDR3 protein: CASSPTGDGGYTF

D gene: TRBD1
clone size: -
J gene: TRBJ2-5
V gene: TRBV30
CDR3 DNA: TGTGCCTGGAGTGTACCGATGGGACAGGGAGAAGAAGCCCAGTACTTC
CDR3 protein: CAWSVPMGQGEEAQYF

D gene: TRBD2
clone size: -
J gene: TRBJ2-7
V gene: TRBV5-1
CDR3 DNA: TGCGCCAGCAGCCTCGGGTGGGGCCTAGCGGGAGAATGGGGCGAGCAGTACTTC
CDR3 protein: CASSLGWGLAGEWGEQYF

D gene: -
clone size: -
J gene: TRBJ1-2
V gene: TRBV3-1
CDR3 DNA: TGTGCCAGCAGCCAAGATCAAGGCTACACCTTC
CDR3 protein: CASSQDQGYTF

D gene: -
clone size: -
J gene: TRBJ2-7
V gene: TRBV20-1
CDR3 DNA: TGCAGTGCCCACGATCTAGCAAAGTACGAGCAGTACTTC
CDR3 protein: CSAHDLAKYEQYF

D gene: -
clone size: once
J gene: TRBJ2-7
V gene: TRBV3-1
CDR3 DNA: TGTGCCAGCAGCCAAGGAGAACTGTACGAGCAGTACTTC
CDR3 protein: CASSQGELYEQYF

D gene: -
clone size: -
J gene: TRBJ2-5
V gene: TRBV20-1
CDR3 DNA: TGCAGTGCTAGTCACAGGGCCCAAGAGACCCAGTACTTC
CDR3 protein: CSASHRAQETQYF

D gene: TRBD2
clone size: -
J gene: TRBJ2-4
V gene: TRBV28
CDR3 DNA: TGTGCCAGCAGTTTCCCCGGTTATGGCGGGAGGCGTTATCCTCTAGCCAAAAACATTCAGTACTTC
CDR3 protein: CASSFPGYGGRRYPLAKNIQYF

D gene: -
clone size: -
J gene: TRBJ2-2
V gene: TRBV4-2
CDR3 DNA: TGTGCCAGCAGCCAAGCCGGGACCGCCGAGGGATCCGGGGAGCTGTTTTTT
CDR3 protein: CASSQAGTAEGSGELFF

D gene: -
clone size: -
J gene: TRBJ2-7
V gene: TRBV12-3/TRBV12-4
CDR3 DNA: TGTGCCAGCAGTTTTTGGGTTGATACCTACGAGCAGTACTTC
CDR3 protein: CASSFWVDTYEQYF

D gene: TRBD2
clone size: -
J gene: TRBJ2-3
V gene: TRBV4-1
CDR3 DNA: TGCGCCAGCAGCCAAGGGACTAGCAGTTACACAGATACGCAGTATTTT
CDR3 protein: CASSQGTSSYTDTQYF

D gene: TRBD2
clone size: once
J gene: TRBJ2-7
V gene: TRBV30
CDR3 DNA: TGTGCCTGGAGTGTTAGCGGGGCTTACTACGAGCAGTACTTC
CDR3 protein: CAWSVSGAYYEQYF

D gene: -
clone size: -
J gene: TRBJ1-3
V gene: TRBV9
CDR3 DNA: TGTGCCAGCAGCCCGAACGACTCTGGAAACACCATATATTTT
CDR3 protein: CASSPNDSGNTIYF

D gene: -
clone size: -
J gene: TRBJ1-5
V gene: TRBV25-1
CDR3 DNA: TGTGCCAGCAGCGAGATCACGGGTGAGCCCCAGCATTTT
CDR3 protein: CASSEITGEPQHF

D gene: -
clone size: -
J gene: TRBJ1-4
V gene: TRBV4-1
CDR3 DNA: TGCGCCAGCAGAGGGGTCGGTAATGAAAAACTGTTTTTT
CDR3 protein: CASRGVGNEKLFF

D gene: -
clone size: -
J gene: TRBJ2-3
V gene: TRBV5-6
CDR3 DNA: TGTGCCAGCAGCTTGGGAGGCTTGGGGAGTGGAACAGATACGCAGTATTTT
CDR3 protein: CASSLGGLGSGTDTQYF

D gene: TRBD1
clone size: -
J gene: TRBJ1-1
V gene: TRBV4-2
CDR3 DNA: TGTGCCAGCAGCCAAGTCCCAGGGGGAACTGAAGCTTTCTTT
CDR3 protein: CASSQVPGGTEAFF

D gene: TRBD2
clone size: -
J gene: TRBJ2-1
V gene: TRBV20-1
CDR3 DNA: TGCAGTGCTAGTGTGGGGGAGGGGCGCAATGAGCAGTTCTTC
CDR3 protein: CSASVGEGRNEQFF

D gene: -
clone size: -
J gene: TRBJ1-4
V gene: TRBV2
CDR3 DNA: TGTGCCAGCAGTCCACTGCTTGCAACTAATGAAAAACTGTTTTTT
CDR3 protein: CASSPLLATNEKLFF

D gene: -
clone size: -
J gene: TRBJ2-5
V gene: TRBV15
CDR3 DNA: TGTGCCACCAGCAGAGGCCCTATCCAAGAGACCCAGTACTTC
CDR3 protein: CATSRGPIQETQYF

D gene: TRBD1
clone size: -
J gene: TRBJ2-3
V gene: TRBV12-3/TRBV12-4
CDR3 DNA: TGTGCCAGCAGTTTAGCCGGGACAGTCCGAGATACGCAGTATTTT
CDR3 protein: CASSLAGTVRDTQYF